The 28 T cell receptor beta chains below all came from one sample that was sequenced in a study of blood T cell repertoires in COVID-19. TCRdb's copy holds only in-frame clones and misses some; the assay was immunoSEQ multiplex PCR. This table holds about 41,000 clones, about four fifths found once. Sample: peripheral blood. The receptors were gathered from a man in his forties or fifties with active or convalescent COVID-19.

This chain connects TRBV6-5 to TRBJ1-4; D ambiguous. The germline V gene encodes CDR1 MNHEY and CDR2 SVGAGI. Trimming shortened V by 0 bases and J by 4 bases, and 6 bases separated the two germline ends. The CDR3 spans 14 residues. CDR3 region: CASSYSEGNEKLFF. The CDR3, as DNA: TGTGCCAGCAGTTACTCTGAGGGTAATGAAAAACTGTTTTTT.

This clone is a singleton in its sample. The CDR3, as DNA: TGTGCCAGCAGTTATGCAGCGCCGGCGGAGACCCAGTACTTC. Translated: CASSYAAPAETQYF. The chain employs TRBV6-5 and TRBJ2-5; D is uncertain. This CDR3 is 14 amino acids long. CDR1 MNHEY and CDR2 SVGAGI come from the germline V gene. The V end lost 3 bases, the J end lost 5 bases, and 13 bases lay between the germline ends.

The CDR3 nucleotides read TGTGCCAGCAGCTTAAATATGAATCTAGCTCAGTTCTTC. Translated: CASSLNMNLAQFF. The chain uses TRBV7-6 and TRBJ2-1; tentatively, D is TRBD2 (5 bases). V lost 2 bases to trimming and J lost 13 bases, with 15 bases between them. CDR1 is SGHVS, CDR2 FNYEAQ, per germline. The CDR3 spans 13 residues.

The rearrangement uses TRBV28 and TRBJ2-7; D is unresolved. V was shortened by 5 bases and J by 6 bases, with 17 bases between the two germline ends. The germline gives CDR1 MDHEN, CDR2 SYDVKM. This CDR3 spans 14 amino acids. The CDR3 DNA reads as TGTGCCAGCAGTCCTCCGACACCTGTCGGCGAGCAGTACTTC. As protein: CASSPPTPVGEQYF.

V gene TRBV5-6 combines with J gene TRBJ2-3, with 7 bases aligning to TRBD1. In germline, CDR1 is SGHDT, CDR2 YYEEEE. The V gene end was trimmed by 3 bases and the J gene end by 2 bases; junction bases not matched to a gene: 3. The CDR3 length is 14 residues. The CDR3 here is CASSWTGLTDTQYF. CDR3 nucleotides: TGTGCCAGCAGCTGGACAGGACTCACAGATACGCAGTATTTT.

This clone is a singleton in its sample. This chain joins TRBV27 and TRBJ2-1; 12 bases align to TRBD2. The J segment lost 9 bases and the V segment lost 6 bases, leaving 9 bases of the junction unmatched. The CDR3 runs to 15 residues. The germline V gene encodes CDR1 MNHEY and CDR2 SMNVEV (reference sequence). Written as DNA, the CDR3 is TGTGCCAGCAGCTTGACTAGCGGGAGAGGCCTTGAGCAGTTCTTC. The encoded protein is CASSLTSGRGLEQFF.

This clone was observed a handful of times. The chain uses TRBV12-3 or TRBV12-4 and TRBJ1-1; D possibly corresponds to TRBD1 (5 bases). The CDR3 is made up of 13 amino acids. The V end lost 1 base, the J end lost 7 bases, and 10 bases lay between the germline ends. The CDR3: CASSLGGLGEAFF. The CDR3 bases are TGTGCCAGCAGTTTAGGGGGACTGGGTGAAGCTTTCTTT.

This clone has only one observation. The chain carries TRBV19 and TRBJ2-3, with a weak D call TRBD2 (6 bases). V was clipped by 5 bases and J by 5 bases, with 8 bases between them. Germline V gene sequence: CDR1 LNHDA, CDR2 SQIVND (reference sequence). CDR3 length equals 12 residues. CDR3 region: CASSLGGDTQYF. In nucleotides, the CDR3 is TGTGCCAGTAGTCTCGGGGGAGATACGCAGTATTTT.

The gene calls are TRBV27 and TRBJ1-2, with 9 bases identical to TRBD1. The CDR3 is 15 amino acids. V shed 4 bases, J shed 8 bases, and the junction held 11 bases outside the gene matches. Germline CDR1 is MNHEY and CDR2 is SMNVEV (reference sequence). In DNA, the CDR3 is TGTGCCAGCAGTTCGCCGGGACAGGGACGCGGGGGCTACACCTTC. This encodes CASSSPGQGRGGYTF.

V is TRBV12-5 and J is TRBJ2-7; possible D gene TRBD1, 6 bases. The V gene's germline CDR1 is LGHNT and CDR2 FRNRAP. The CDR3 consists of 14 residues. Trimming stripped 0 bases from V and 5 bases from J, with 11 bases between. This CDR3 reads CASGLVNRVHEQYF. Written as DNA, the CDR3 is TGTGCTAGTGGTTTGGTGAACAGGGTACACGAGCAGTACTTC.

This chain links TRBV18 with TRBJ2-1, with TRBD1 as a possible D gene (6 bases). Germline V gives CDR1 KGHSH, CDR2 LQKENI. The CDR3 totals 12 residues. Between the trimmed V and J ends, which lost 0 bases and 14 bases, there was a span of 11 bases. CDR3 nucleotide sequence: TGTGCCAGCTCACCACCAGGGGGAGAAAAGTTCTTC. Translating gives CASSPPGGEKFF.

This chain uses TRBV14 with TRBJ2-5, with 9 bases identical to TRBD2. The CDR3 covers 16 residues. The germline CDR1 and CDR2 sequences are SGHDN and FVKESK. Trimming removed 1 base from V and 2 bases from J; junction bases left unmatched: 5. The chain's CDR3 is CASSQVLRGGQETQYF. CDR3 DNA sequence: TGTGCCAGCAGCCAAGTATTGCGGGGGGGGCAAGAGACCCAGTACTTC. Variable domain in full (rest from reference TRBV14 and TRBJ2-5): EAGVTQFPSHSVIEKGQTVTLRCDPISGHDNLYWYRRVMGKEIKFLLHFVKESKQDESGMPNNRFLAERTGGTYSTLKVQPAELEDSGVYFCASSQVLRGGQETQYFGPGTRLLVL.

The chain links TRBV15 to TRBJ1-1, with 10 positions matching TRBD1. CDR1 is LNHNV, CDR2 YYDKDF, per germline (reference sequence). The V gene end was trimmed by 1 base and the J gene end by 1 base; junction bases not matched to a gene: 9. This CDR3 has 18 residues. The CDR3 DNA is TGTGCCACCAGCAGAGGGACAGGGGGGACCTTGAGGAACACTGAAGCTTTCTTT. Its protein product is CATSRGTGGTLRNTEAFF.

This chain joins TRBV11-2 and TRBJ2-3; D call uncertain. The germline V gene encodes CDR1 SGHAT and CDR2 FQNNGV. V lost 6 bases and J 1 base, leaving 14 bases between the germline ends. The CDR3 sequence is 15 residues long. The CDR3 region has the DNA TGTGCCAGCAGAAATGGCCTGTCCGGCACAGATACGCAGTATTTT. This gives the protein CASRNGLSGTDTQYF.

The CDR3 here is CASRVTSGSREQYF. DNA of the CDR3: TGTGCCAGCAGGGTAACTAGCGGGAGTCGGGAGCAGTACTTC. V usage is TRBV2 and J usage is TRBJ2-7, with 11 bases lining up with TRBD2. J was trimmed by 7 bases and V by 6 bases; bases with no gene match: 8. The CDR3 runs 14 residues. Germline CDR1 and CDR2: SNHLY and FYNNEI.

This clone was seen once. This sequence joins TRBV19 and TRBJ2-7; possible D gene TRBD1, 6 bases. The V and J ends lost 5 bases and 0 bases respectively, with 11 bases between them. Germline V CDR1 and CDR2: LNHDA, SQIVND (reference sequence). The CDR3 sequence is 14 residues long. Here the CDR3 DNA reads TGTGCCAGTAGTTTGGCAGGGGACTCCTACGAGCAGTACTTC. This gives the protein CASSLAGDSYEQYF.

This clone occurred once. J is TRBJ2-1 and V is TRBV20-1; 8 nucleotides match TRBD1. This CDR3 spans 14 amino acids. Trimming removed 5 bases from V and 7 bases from J; junction bases left unmatched: 10. Germline values: CDR1 DFQATT, CDR2 SNEGSKA (reference sequence). Here the CDR3 reads CSAGDRGRLNEQFF. CDR3 nucleotide sequence: TGCAGTGCTGGTGACAGGGGAAGGCTGAATGAGCAGTTCTTC.

The rearrangement uses TRBV2 and TRBJ1-3; 7 bases are shared with TRBD1. This CDR3 has 13 amino acids. The germline V gene has CDR1 SNHLY and CDR2 FYNNEI. V gave up 7 bases and J gave up 8 bases; unmatched junction bases: 8. The chain's CDR3 is CASTRGEADTIYF. Written as DNA, the CDR3 is TGTGCCAGCACCAGGGGGGAGGCAGACACCATATATTTT.

The chain couples TRBV18 to TRBJ1-1, with TRBD1 matching over 8 bases. The CDR3 has 13 residues. Losses at the gene ends were 5 bases for V and 7 bases for J; bases not matched to a gene: 6. The germline CDR1 and CDR2 sequences are KGHSH and LQKENI. CDR3 region: CASSSDRGLEAFF. The CDR3 region has the DNA TGTGCCAGCTCAAGCGACAGGGGACTTGAAGCTTTCTTT.

This rearrangement joins TRBV10-3 to TRBJ2-7, with unresolved D. This CDR3 has 13 amino acids. CDR1 ENHRY and CDR2 SYGVKD come from the germline V gene. Trimming stripped 11 bases from V and 3 bases from J, with 17 bases between. The CDR3 DNA reads TGTGCCGTAACAGCAGACAACGACTACGAGCAGTACTTC. Protein sequence: CAVTADNDYEQYF.

The rearrangement joins TRBV5-8 to TRBJ2-5, with D possibly matching TRBD1 (5 bases). The length of the CDR3 is 14 residues. CDR1 and CDR2 (germline): SGHTS, YDEGEE. V dropped 4 bases and J dropped 1 base, with 11 bases sitting between them. CDR3 DNA: TGTGCCAGCAGCCGGTGGGGCCTCCAAGAGACCCAGTACTTC. Its translation is CASSRWGLQETQYF.

The chain joins TRBV12-5 to TRBJ1-5; D is uncertain. V lost 2 bases and J 7 bases, leaving 6 bases between the germline ends. The CDR3 runs to 12 residues. From germline, CDR1 is LGHNT and CDR2 FRNRAP. For the CDR3, the DNA is TGTGCTAGTGGTTTGCCCCGGCAGCCCCAGCATTTT. Its protein is CASGLPRQPQHF.

This chain joins TRBV18 and TRBJ1-3; no clear D gene. Germline V CDR1 and CDR2: KGHSH, LQKENI. Trimming left V 3 bases short and J 0 bases short, with 18 bases between. The CDR3 sequence is 18 residues long. This chain's CDR3 is CASSPLDSGPYSGNTIYF. Written as DNA, the CDR3 is TGTGCCAGCTCACCCCTGGACTCAGGACCTTACTCTGGAAACACCATATATTTT.

The chain uses TRBV6-6 and TRBJ2-1; TRBD1 matches at 7 bases. V lost 4 bases and J lost 4; bases outside the gene matches: 1. Germline V gene lookup returns CDR1 MNHNY and CDR2 SVGAGI (reference sequence). CDR3 length: 13 amino acids. The DNA of the CDR3 is TGTGCCAGCAGTTGGGGACAGTACAATGAGCAGTTCTTC. Translating gives CASSWGQYNEQFF.

The chain carries TRBV7-3 and TRBJ2-2; 12 bases are a match to TRBD2. The J segment lost 4 bases and the V segment lost 5 bases, leaving 2 bases of the junction unmatched. Germline V lookup: CDR1 SGHTA, CDR2 FQGTGA. The CDR3 loop spans 15 amino acids. The CDR3 sequence: CASSILAGGTGELFF. DNA of the CDR3: TGTGCCAGCAGCATACTAGCGGGAGGCACCGGGGAGCTGTTTTTT.

The count of this clone is one. The gene calls are TRBV6-5 and TRBJ2-7; maybe TRBD1 (5 bases). V lost 5 bases and J lost 2, with 13 bases in between. Germline V gene data show CDR1 as MNHEY and CDR2 as SVGAGI. The CDR3 loop spans 14 amino acids. Written as DNA, the CDR3 is TGTGCCAGCAGTAAGGGGATAGCAGCCTACGAGCAGTACTTC. As protein: CASSKGIAAYEQYF.

V is TRBV6-5 and J is TRBJ2-7; 9 bases are a match to TRBD1. The CDR3 consists of 12 residues. CDR1 and CDR2 from the germline V gene are MNHEY and SVGAGI. Trimming removed 4 bases from V and 11 bases from J; junction bases left unmatched: 6. CDR3 nucleotide sequence: TGTGCCAGCAGTTCGGGGACAGGGAGGAAGTACTTC. It translates to CASSSGTGRKYF.

This sequence joins TRBV13 and TRBJ2-7; 8 bases align to TRBD2. CDR1 is PRHDT and CDR2 is FYEKMQ in the germline V gene (reference sequence). The J segment lost 0 bases and the V segment lost 5 bases, leaving 9 bases of the junction unmatched. This CDR3 comprises 16 residues. In DNA, the CDR3 is TGTGCCAGCAGCCCGGGGGGGGCCGCTACCTCCTACGAGCAGTACTTC. It is translated as CASSPGGAATSYEQYF.